Given below is one TCR beta chain in context. The sample comes from a study of blood T cell repertoires in COVID-19. Sequencing used immunoSEQ multiplex PCR; TCRdb keeps in-frame clones, though not all of them. This sample has fewer than 55,000 clones, with approximately 89% found just once. Germline lookup yields CDR1 SGHTA and CDR2 FQGNSA. V gave up 4 bases and J gave up 3 bases; unmatched junction bases: 2. The CDR3 is 13 amino acids. This clonotype was obtained from an older man with active or convalescent COVID-19. Material: peripheral blood. V usage is TRBV7-2 and J usage is TRBJ2-7, with 8 bases aligning to TRBD1. CDR3 nucleotide sequence: TGTGCCAGCAGCTGGACAGGGAGCTACGAGCAGTACTTC. This translates into CASSWTGSYEQYF. Looking up the rest from reference TRBV7-2 and TRBJ2-7 gives the full variable domain: GAGVSQSPSNKVTEKGKDVELRCDPISGHTALYWYRQSLGQGLEFLIYFQGNSAPDKSGLPSDRFSAERTGGSVSTLTIQRTQQEDSAVYLCASSWTGSYEQYFGPGTRLTVT.